Here is one T cell receptor beta chain with its context. The authors' processing: Nucleated cell number was recorded as an estimate derived from reference gene primer amplification. Profiling relied on immunoSEQ multiplex PCR, and the TCRdb table lists in-frame clones only, not all of them. The DNA was the basis for D and trimming; V, J and clone size are from that table. This sample has around 100,000 clones, with approximately 89% found just once. The data derive from a study of blood T cell repertoires in COVID-19. Turning to the study itself: Samples of COVID-19 (acute and convalescent) were obtained from the United States, Italy and Spain.

This CDR3 is built from 14 residues. The ends lost 3 bases at V and 4 bases at J; junction bases unmatched: 5. Germline-derived CDR1 and CDR2 are MNHNS and SASEGT. This TCR was sampled from a human donor with active COVID-19. The donor label of this sample is uncertain. The V and J genes are TRBV6-1 and TRBJ1-2; 7 bases match TRBD1. The material sequenced was peripheral blood. The CDR3, as DNA: TGTGCCAGCAGTGATGGGACAGCCATCTATGGCTACACCTTC. Its translation: CASSDGTAIYGYTF.